A selection of T cell receptor beta chains follows, all from one sample in a study of T-cell reconstitution after alpha-beta-depleted transplantation in children. TCRdb passed the PCR reads through MiXCR, listing each CDR3 protein once. Altogether roughly 16,000 distinct CDR3 sequences are present, around 11% being singletons, with the ten largest covering about two thirds. The sequences come from PBMCs, mostly from graft donor cells, collected 180 days after TCRalphabeta/CD19-depleted stem cell transplant. These receptors all stem from a boy less than two years old who had a stem cell transplant for Wiskott-Aldrich syndrome, so the T cells may come from the graft donor. Both conserved end residues are part of each CDR3. A D gene is named only where the DNA matches it firmly. Part of the rows lack a size; the others show once, few, many or a class for expanded clones.

clone size	V gene	J gene	D gene	CDR3 protein	CDR3 DNA
many	TRBV5-1	TRBJ2-7	NA	CASSRDIGGYEQYF	TGCGCCAGCAGCCGGGACATCGGGGGGTACGAGCAGTACTTC
many	TRBV10-3	TRBJ2-7	TRBD1	CAISPGQSPYEQYF	TGTGCCATCAGCCCGGGACAGAGCCCCTACGAGCAGTACTTC
once	TRBV7-8	TRBJ2-3	NA	CASSLFRTLPPLSSTDTQYF	TGTGCCAGCAGCTTATTCAGGACCCTTCCTCCGCTTTCGAGCACAGATACGCAGTATTTT
many	TRBV5-1	TRBJ2-5	TRBD2	CASSFGLAEETQYF	TGCGCCAGCAGCTTCGGACTAGCGGAAGAGACCCAGTACTTC
few	TRBV7-2	TRBJ2-2	NA	CASRPVPNTGELFF	TGTGCCAGCAGACCCGTTCCGAACACCGGGGAGCTGTTTTTT
NA	TRBV15	TRBJ2-7	NA	CATLGGVWPYEQYF	TGTGCCACCTTAGGAGGGGTCTGGCCCTACGAGCAGTACTTC
NA	TRBV24-1	TRBJ2-2	NA	CATIYLGPGELFF	TGTGCCACCATTTATCTCGGCCCCGGGGAGCTGTTTTTT
many	TRBV27	TRBJ2-7	TRBD2	CASSPVAGSYEQYF	TGTGCCAGCAGCCCCGTAGCGGGCTCCTACGAGCAGTACTTC
many	TRBV10-3	TRBJ1-1	NA	CAISESGNTEAFF	TGTGCCATCAGTGAGTCCGGGAACACTGAAGCTTTCTTT
NA	TRBV6-5	TRBJ1-1	NA	CASSWGRDTEAFF	TGTGCCAGCAGTTGGGGCCGCGACACTGAAGCTTTCTTT
many	TRBV10-3	TRBJ2-5	TRBD2	CAISAGGVQETQYF	TGTGCCATCAGTGCTGGGGGGGTCCAAGAGACCCAGTACTTC